This TCR beta chain was identified in a study of Ad26.COV2.S vaccination and SARS-CoV-2 variants. Looking at the study overall: Sample donor was a member of the COV1001 Ad26.COV2.S trial arm. Participants got Ad26.COV2.S intramuscularly, once or twice 56 days apart.

The treatment here: over 15 received Ad26.COV2.S at low or high dose, single or two shots; about 5 received placebo; per-sample allocation not given. The study sampled participants on day 63 after the first vaccine or placebo injection. Recruitment in Boston yielded a donor of adult age, 18-55 years. This clone was detected once. CDR1 and CDR2 from the germline V gene are SNHLY and FYNNEI. The V end was cut by 10 bases, the J end by 0 bases, with 13 bases between. This CDR3 has 13 amino acids. Repertoires were generated with immunoSEQ multiplex PCR, while TCRdb's copy carries only in-frame clones and drops some. The data show hundreds of thousands of clones, 86% seen once.

This material consisted of peripheral blood, taken in a trial of Ad26.COV2.S vaccine versus placebo. The receptor's source is a person aged 18-60 years who received the Ad26.COV2.S COVID-19 vaccine or a placebo. The chain uses TRBV2 and TRBJ2-7, with D possibly matching TRBD2 (6 bases). The CDR3 protein is CAKKGGDSYEQYF. CDR3 coding DNA: TGTGCCAAGAAAGGCGGGGACTCCTACGAGCAGTACTTC. Variable domain in full (rest from reference TRBV2 and TRBJ2-7): EPEVTQTPSHQVTQMGQEVILRCVPISNHLYFYWYRQILGQKVEFLVSFYNNEISEKSEIFDDQFSVERPDGSNFTLKIRSTKLEDSAMYFCAKKGGDSYEQYFGPGTRLTVT.